Here is one T cell receptor (beta chain) with its context. No cognate antigen has been identified for it. Base-call qualities are not available, and no considerably larger clone is one nucleotide away. In total, more than 500 healthy bone marrow donors made up the cohort. Cohort members were all nominally healthy when sampled, although unrecorded immune exposures were likely present. The donor tested CMV seropositive, placing the donor among the 289 seropositive members of the cohort. A peripheral blood sample was provided by each donor, and peripheral blood mononuclear cells were used for TCR beta sequencing. The Qiagen DNeasy Blood Extraction Kit was used to extract genomic DNA from the blood cell samples. Counted from cysteine to phenylalanine, this CDR3 has 14 amino acids. Here the CDR3 DNA is all that survives: 42 bases in frame from base 1. This entry comes from a study of cytomegalovirus exposure and HLA in healthy donors (dated by TCRdb to about 2017). Regarding the research as a whole: An earlier analysis of about 560 of the donors reported around 280 Gb of sequence data and 95 million to 140 million unique TCR beta sequences obtained from about 170 million T cells. The T cell repertoires of 700 or so subjects were profiled by immunosequencing and related to cytomegalovirus serostatus. Of the 300 to 500 genotyped donors, 65% to 90% were placed in the genetic ancestry cluster associated with self-reported Caucasian donors. Every repertoire in the discovery cohort had been generated on one and the same sequencing platform. A handful of DR-DQ haplotypes were handled as single units for association and clustering because linkage in the cohort was strong. A later analysis re-analyzed previously published TCR beta repertoires from 666 donors and added high-resolution HLA genotyping to study TCR occurrence patterns. The aim of the study was to test whether cataloging public T cell receptors could identify signatures of past pathogen exposure. High-throughput TCR immunosequencing, statistical association of individual TCRs with disease status, and machine learning were combined to predict cytomegalovirus infection status. Donor age, sex, ethnicity and CMV serostatus were compiled together with the repertoire data. Both class I and class II loci were covered by HLA typing, at four-digit resolution. About 280 gigabases of sequencing data and 70 million to 100 million unique TCR sequences were included in an early release covering roughly 700 HLA-typed donors. Among some 400 genotyped donors of the cohort, an average of around 250,000 unique TCR beta nucleotide sequences was sequenced per donor, of which 15% to 20% were non-productive. A separate validation cohort of approximately 120 different subjects was used in addition to the roughly 720-subject first cohort. To decide whether each TCR beta V gene segment behaved as functional or pseudogenic, an earlier analysis of approximately 590 of the donors relied on high-throughput TCR beta sequencing. In a later genetic analysis, genome-wide SNP genotypes for about three fifths of the roughly 670 donors were used, and that subset was treated as a discovery cohort. Rather than drawing on any new phenotypic data, the later analysis identified candidate immune exposures from TCR beta sequences and the way those sequences occurred across donors. Typing coverage varied by locus: 629-630 donors for A, B, C, DRB1 and DQB1; more than 500 for DQA1; about 570 for DPA1; roughly 470 for DPB1. Beyond this particular receptor, the publication reports: A later analysis associated about 17,000 TCR beta sequences with specific HLA alleles at a false discovery rate of 0.05. A cluster of highly shared sequence variants was judged likely to be a technical artifact of the sequencing pipeline. In an earlier analysis of approximately 590 of the donors, most TCR beta V segments appeared in productive rearrangements about 90% or about 30% of the time, broadly matching IMGT annotations. In this cohort, only TCR beta chains were sequenced, and detectable features were limited by the absence of alpha or paired-chain data. In a later analysis, HLA-associated TCR beta chains showed more clonal expansion and lower generation probabilities than non-associated chains that were equally common. According to the authors, the approach could potentially be generalized to other disease states and immunological phenotypes. Immune exposure information for the cohort was limited to CMV serostatus. Some IMGT-functional V segments, including TRBV6-2 and TRBV6-3, could not be distinguished by the 87-base-pair reads and were therefore excluded. Around 16 rarely observed V segments, including chromosome 9 orphons, were excluded from the earlier analysis of almost 600 of the donors because counts were too low. Because some donors lacked HLA typing at each locus, the association tests relied only on the typed subset. The classifier was reported to diagnose cytomegalovirus status with high specificity and sensitivity in both the original cohort and the validation cohort. The study listed approximately 160 TCR beta chains as associated with cytomegalovirus. In a later analysis, several top co-occurrence clusters were reported to appear linked to parvovirus B19, influenza, CMV and Epstein-Barr virus. A further reported finding was that TCR beta sequences accurately predicted the HLA-A and HLA-B alleles for most subjects in the first cohort. Presence/absence analyses assumed roughly uniform sequencing depth across donors, an assumption that may not hold. While some public TCRs were present in many individuals, most TCR sequences turned up only very rarely across donors. Correlated functional status among segregating V segments might be attributable to linkage disequilibrium, but an unknown experimental factor could not be ruled out. An association between a missense DCLRE1C variant and V-gene and J-gene trimming of TCR beta chains was found in a later genetic analysis and replicated in an independent cohort. A later analysis found that most CMV-associated TCR beta chains appeared HLA-restricted, with HLA associations seemingly driven largely by CMV exposure. When HLA alleles, especially DR and DQ, strongly co-occurred, TCR associations were difficult to assign to individual alleles. A later genetic analysis reported fewer N-insertions in productive TCRs among donors in an Asian-associated ancestry cluster than the roughly 700-donor mean. In a later analysis, the rate of TCR association differed among HLA loci, with DRB1 alleles having the most associated TCRs and HLA-C alleles having the fewest. A few of the identified cytomegalovirus-associated TCR beta chains were confirmed in vitro to be specific for cytomegalovirus antigens.

The library was produced with the immunoSEQ multiplex PCR assay. For the multiplex PCR, a mixture combining 60 forward primers for TCR Vbeta segments and 13 reverse primers for TCR Jbeta segments was used. Amplification of the CDR3 region of rearranged TCR beta genes was performed with a multiplex PCR assay on genomic DNA. The amplified TCR beta libraries were sequenced on the Illumina HiSeq System as 87-base-pair reads. Concerning the study's data processing: A later analysis counted about 82 million unique TCR beta chains across the 550 to 750 repertoires, and some 11 million of these chains were shared by at least two donors. Raw reads were error-corrected and collapsed into unique sequences with a nearest-neighbor algorithm that merged closely related sequences to remove PCR and sequencing errors. V, D and J gene segments were assigned by aligning CDR3 sequences to IMGT reference sequences. For a sequence to be retained, a match of at least six nucleotides was required to both a V gene segment and a J gene segment. A rearrangement was called productive if the CDR3 had no stop codons and remained in frame with V and J, and every other rearrangement was called non-productive. CDR3 was defined according to IMGT convention as the region running from the second conserved V-encoded cysteine to the conserved J-encoded phenylalanine. Sequences without an unambiguous match to a single V gene segment were excluded from the earlier analysis of a few hundred of the donors. An earlier analysis of 587 of the donors called V segments functional above 56.7% productive rearrangements and segregating when the between-donor standard deviation exceeded 5%. A statistical classification framework was developed to diagnose cytomegalovirus status using the catalog of TCR beta chain sequences. In a later analysis, TCR nucleotide sequences were compared against IMGT/GENE-DB human TR gene sequences so that V and J genes could be assigned. The TCRdist pipeline was used in a later analysis to assign CDR3 sequences and most-parsimonious VDJ recombination scenarios. A later analysis defined each TCR beta chain by its CDR3 amino acid sequence plus V-gene family, and excluded reads lacking a unique V-gene family. To address suspected cross-contamination and a sequencing artifact, a later analysis removed 450 to 700 highly shared, low-generation-probability nucleotide sequences. A later analysis calculated a clonal expansion index for each public chain from normalized within-repertoire ranks of inferred template counts. In a later analysis, generation probabilities were computed using a VDJ recombination model fitted to out-of-frame rearrangements, and the results were checked against IGoR. A later analysis scored TCR-TCR, TCR-HLA and TCR-CMV co-occurrence with hypergeometric tests, applying a repertoire-size bias correction to TCR pairs. False discovery rates were estimated in a later analysis by permuting HLA or CMV assignments 20 times. In a later analysis, co-occurring TCRs were grouped using DBSCAN, and TCRdist sequence similarity was added for clustering within HLA-allele-positive subsets. For co-occurrence clustering, repertoires with fewer than 30,000 or more than 120,000 public chains were excluded, along with five repertoires with anomalous nucleotide sharing. This is the immuneACCESS table as TCRdb keeps it, with only in-frame sequences that have V and J called. A part of the clones is gone; compared with another copy, unresolved V genes explain less than half, and the rest is unexplained. The V and J calls and clone size come from that table; D and trimming were worked out from the DNA. This sample gives about 160,000 clones in total; about four fifths of them show up just once. 1.5% of the sample rests with the top ten.

This TCR was sampled from a girl aged 10 to 17 in good health and CMV-seropositive. Sequenced sample: PBMCs. Recombination joined TRBV21-1 with TRBJ1-1; TRBD1, the D gene given by the table, was not confirmed from the DNA. TRBV21-1 is marked as a pseudogene. At the DNA level, the sequence is TGTGCCAGCAGCAAAGTCGCAGGCCTCTCTGAAGCTTTCTTT. It encodes CASSKVAGLSEAFF.